What follows is one TCR beta chain and its context. Its target is unknown. Germline CDR1 reads MDHEN; CDR2 reads SYDVKM. CDR3 size: 14 residues. V was clipped by 8 bases and J by 1 base; unmatched bases: 4. TCRdb called the 5' RACE reads again in MiXCR, with one record for every CDR3 protein. The sample holds hundreds of thousands of distinct CDR3 sequences, more than 20% seen once. The data originate from a study of CD8 T cells in ankylosing spondylitis. Study-wide results and limits: It appeared that ankylosing spondylitis blood was characterized by a TCR beta motif of several highly homologous variants.

This chain uses TRBV28 with TRBJ2-3; TRBD1 matches 9 bases. The TCR originated in a female donor with ankylosing spondylitis or in good health (not recorded which). Input material: blood, either unsorted or a sorted T cell fraction (not recorded which). CDR3 sequence (DNA): TGTGCCAGCCTAAGGGACAGGGGCACAGATACGCAGTATTTT. This gives the protein CASLRDRGTDTQYF.